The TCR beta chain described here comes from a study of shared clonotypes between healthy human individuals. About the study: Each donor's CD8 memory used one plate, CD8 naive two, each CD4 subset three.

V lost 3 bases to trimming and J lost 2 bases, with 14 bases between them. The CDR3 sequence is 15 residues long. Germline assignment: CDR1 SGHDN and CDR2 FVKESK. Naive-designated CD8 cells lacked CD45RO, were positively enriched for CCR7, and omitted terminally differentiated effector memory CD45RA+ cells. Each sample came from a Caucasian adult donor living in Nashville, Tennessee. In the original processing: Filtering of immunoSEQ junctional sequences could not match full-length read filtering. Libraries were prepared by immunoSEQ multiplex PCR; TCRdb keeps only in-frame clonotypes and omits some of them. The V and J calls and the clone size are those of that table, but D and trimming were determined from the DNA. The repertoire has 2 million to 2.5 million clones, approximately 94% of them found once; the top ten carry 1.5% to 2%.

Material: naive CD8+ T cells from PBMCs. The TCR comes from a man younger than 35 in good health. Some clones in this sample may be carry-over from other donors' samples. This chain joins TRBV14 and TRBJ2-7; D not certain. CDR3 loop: CASSQVRSGTYEQYF. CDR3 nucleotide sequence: TGTGCCAGCAGCCAGGTTCGGTCAGGAACCTACGAGCAGTACTTC.